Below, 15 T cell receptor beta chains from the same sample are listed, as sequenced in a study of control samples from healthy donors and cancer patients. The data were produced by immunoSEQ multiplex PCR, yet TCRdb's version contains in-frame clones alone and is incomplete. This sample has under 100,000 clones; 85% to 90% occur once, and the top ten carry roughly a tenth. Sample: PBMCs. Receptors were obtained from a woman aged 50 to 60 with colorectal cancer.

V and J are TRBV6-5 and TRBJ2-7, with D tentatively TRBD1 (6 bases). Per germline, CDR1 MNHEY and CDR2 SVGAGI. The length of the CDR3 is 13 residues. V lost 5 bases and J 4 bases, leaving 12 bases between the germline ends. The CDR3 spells CASSKTQGYEQYV. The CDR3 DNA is TGTGCCAGCAGTAAGACCCAGGGGTACGAGCAGTACGTC.

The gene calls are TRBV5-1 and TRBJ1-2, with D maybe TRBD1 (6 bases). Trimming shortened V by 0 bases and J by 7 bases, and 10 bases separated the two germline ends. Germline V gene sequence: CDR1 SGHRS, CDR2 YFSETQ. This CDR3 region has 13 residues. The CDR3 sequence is CASSLAGETGYTF. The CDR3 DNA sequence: TGCGCCAGCAGCTTGGCAGGGGAGACTGGCTACACCTTC.

Here the CDR3 reads CASSLAPGAGTDTQYF. CDR3 nucleotides: TGTGCCAGCAGCTTGGCCCCGGGGGCGGGCACAGATACGCAGTATTTT. The rearrangement links TRBV5-6 to TRBJ2-3; D is tentatively TRBD1 or TRBD2 (6 bases each). Trimming took off 0 bases at V and 1 base at J, with 12 bases between the two ends. CDR1 is SGHDT, CDR2 YYEEEE, per germline. The length of the CDR3 is 16 residues. Full variable domain (missing parts from reference TRBV5-6 and TRBJ2-3): DAGVTQSPTHLIKTRGQQVTLRCSPKSGHDTVSWYQQALGQGPQFIFQYYEEEERQRGNFPDRFSGHQFPNYSSELNVNALLLGDSALYLCASSLAPGAGTDTQYFGPGTRLTVL.

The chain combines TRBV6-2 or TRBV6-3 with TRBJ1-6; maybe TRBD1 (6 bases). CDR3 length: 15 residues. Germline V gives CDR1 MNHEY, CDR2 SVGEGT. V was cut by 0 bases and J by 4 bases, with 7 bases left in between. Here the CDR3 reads CASSYSQGYNSPLHF. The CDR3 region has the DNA TGTGCCAGCAGTTACTCTCAGGGGTATAATTCACCCCTCCACTTT.

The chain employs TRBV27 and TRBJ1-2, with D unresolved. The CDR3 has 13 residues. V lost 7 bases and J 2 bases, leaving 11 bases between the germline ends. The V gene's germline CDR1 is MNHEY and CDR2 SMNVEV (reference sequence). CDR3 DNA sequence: TGTGCCAGCAAGAGGGAGGAGAACTATGGCTACACCTTC. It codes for CASKREENYGYTF.

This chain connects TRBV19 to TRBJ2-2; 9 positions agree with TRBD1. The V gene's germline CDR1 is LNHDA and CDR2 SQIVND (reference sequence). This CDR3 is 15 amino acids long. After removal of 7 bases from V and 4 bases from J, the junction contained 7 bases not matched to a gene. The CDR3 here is CASTPGQGLTGELFF. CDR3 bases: TGTGCCAGTACTCCGGGACAGGGCCTCACCGGGGAGCTGTTTTTT.

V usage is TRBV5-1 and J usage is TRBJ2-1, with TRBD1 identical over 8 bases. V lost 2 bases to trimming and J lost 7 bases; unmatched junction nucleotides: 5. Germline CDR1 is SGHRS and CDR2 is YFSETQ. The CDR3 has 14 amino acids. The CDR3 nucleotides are TGCGCCAGCAGCTTTGGGGACAGGTTGAATGAGCAGTTCTTC. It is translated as CASSFGDRLNEQFF.

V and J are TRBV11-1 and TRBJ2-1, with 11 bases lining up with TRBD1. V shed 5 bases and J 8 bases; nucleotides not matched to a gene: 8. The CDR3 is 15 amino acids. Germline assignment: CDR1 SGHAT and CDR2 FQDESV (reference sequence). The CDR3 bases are TGTGCCAGCAGCCGAGGGACAGGGGGAAGGGATGAGCAGTTCTTC. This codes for CASSRGTGGRDEQFF. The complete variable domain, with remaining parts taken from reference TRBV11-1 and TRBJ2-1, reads EAEVAQSPRYKITEKSQAVAFWCDPISGHATLYWYRQILGQGPELLVQFQDESVVDDSQLPKDRFSAERLKGVDSTLKIQPAELGDSAMYLCASSRGTGGRDEQFFGPGTRLTVL.

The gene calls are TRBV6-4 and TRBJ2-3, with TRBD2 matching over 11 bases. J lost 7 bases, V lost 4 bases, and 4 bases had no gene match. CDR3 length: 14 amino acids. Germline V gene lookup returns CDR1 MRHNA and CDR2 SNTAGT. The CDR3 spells CASSGSGGAYTQYF. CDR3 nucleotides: TGTGCCAGCAGTGGTAGCGGGGGGGCATATACGCAGTATTTT.

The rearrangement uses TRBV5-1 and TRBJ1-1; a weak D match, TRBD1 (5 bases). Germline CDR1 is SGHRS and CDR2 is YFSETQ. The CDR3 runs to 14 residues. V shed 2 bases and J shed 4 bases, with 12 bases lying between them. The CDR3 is CASSFQGFGTEAFF. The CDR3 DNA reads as TGCGCCAGCAGCTTCCAGGGTTTTGGCACTGAAGCTTTCTTT.

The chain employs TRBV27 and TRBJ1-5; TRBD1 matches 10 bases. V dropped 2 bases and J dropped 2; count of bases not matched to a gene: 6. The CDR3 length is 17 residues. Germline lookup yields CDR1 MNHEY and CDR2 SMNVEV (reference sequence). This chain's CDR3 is CASSLRQGASGNQPQHF. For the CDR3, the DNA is TGTGCCAGCAGTTTAAGACAGGGGGCTTCAGGCAATCAGCCCCAGCATTTT.

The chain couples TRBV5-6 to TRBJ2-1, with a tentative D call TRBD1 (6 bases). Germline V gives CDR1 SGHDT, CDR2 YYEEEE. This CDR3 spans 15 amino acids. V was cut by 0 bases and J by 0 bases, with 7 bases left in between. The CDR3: CASSLGGGSYNEQFF. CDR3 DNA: TGTGCCAGCAGCTTGGGAGGGGGCTCCTACAATGAGCAGTTCTTC.

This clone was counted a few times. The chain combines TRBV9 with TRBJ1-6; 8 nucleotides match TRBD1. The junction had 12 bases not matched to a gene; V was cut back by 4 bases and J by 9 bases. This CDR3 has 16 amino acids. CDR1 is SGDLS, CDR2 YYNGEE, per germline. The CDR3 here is CASSLGGQGPSSPLHF. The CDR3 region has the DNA TGTGCCAGCAGCCTTGGCGGACAGGGTCCAAGTTCACCCCTCCACTTT.

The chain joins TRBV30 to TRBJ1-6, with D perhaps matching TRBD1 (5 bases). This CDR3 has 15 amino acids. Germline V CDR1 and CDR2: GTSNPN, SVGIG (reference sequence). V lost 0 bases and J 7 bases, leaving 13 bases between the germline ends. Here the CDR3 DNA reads TGTGCCTGGAGTGTAGGCAGGGTTGGAAATTCACCCCTCCACTTT. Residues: CAWSVGRVGNSPLHF.

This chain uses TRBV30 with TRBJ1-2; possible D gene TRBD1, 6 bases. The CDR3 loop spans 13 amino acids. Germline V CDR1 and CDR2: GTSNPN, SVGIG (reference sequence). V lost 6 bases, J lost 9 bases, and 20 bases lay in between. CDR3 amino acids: CACHQGWRLSYTF. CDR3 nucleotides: TGTGCCTGCCATCAGGGGTGGCGTCTTAGCTACACCTTC.